Reported below is one T cell receptor beta chain. This specimen belongs to a study of blood T cell repertoires in COVID-19. J gave up 3 bases and V 10 bases, and 8 bases lay outside the gene matches. In germline, CDR1 is MDHEN, CDR2 SYDVKM. The CDR3 sequence is 13 residues long. Measured with immunoSEQ multiplex PCR; TCRdb has only the in-frame clones, and not every one. The repertoire holds fewer than 350,000 clones, with around nine tenths as singletons. Sequencing input: PBMCs or T cells enriched from blood (not recorded which). The chain joins TRBV28 to TRBJ2-5; 7 nucleotides line up with TRBD1. This sequence was found in a woman between 25 and 40 years old who had been exposed to COVID-19. CDR3 coding DNA: TGTGCCACGTCGCCGGGACAGAAAGAGACCCAGTACTTC. Translation: CATSPGQKETQYF.